This TCR beta chain was captured in a study of blood T cell repertoires in COVID-19 (dated by TCRdb to 2018 to 2020). Background for the entire study: The collaborator samples originated in the United States, Italy and Spain and spanned the acute and convalescent phases of COVID-19. The prospective study material was composed of cDNA or gDNA derived from T cells, B-cell-depleted T cells, or PBMCs. The dataset comprised deeply sampled blood TCRbeta repertoires from subjects exposed to, actively infected with, or recovered from COVID-19. The repertoires were released in a freely available public database intended as a resource for research on the immune response to SARS-CoV-2. The samples were drawn from two sources: the first 160 participants of the ongoing ImmuneRACE study, and 1,000 to 1,500 subjects contributed by 6 global collaborators. A de-identified subject ID, COVID-19 status, age in years and sex were almost always included in the sample metadata. HLA class I and class II types, where available, came from metadata supplied by the sample provider rather than from assay-based typing.

Whole blood was collected in K2EDTA tubes by collaborating institutions according to the institutions' own protocols. For TCRbeta analysis, collaborators shipped samples as frozen whole blood, isolated PBMCs, or DNA extracted from either of those sample types. Summary of the overall study and its limitations: The amount of clinical and demographic metadata varied by source and participant and was provided uncurated.

The germline V end is reduced by 6 bases and the J end by 5 bases; junction bases left unmatched: 9. CDR1 and CDR2, per the germline V gene, are MNHEY and SVGAGI. There are 15 amino acids in the CDR3, from cysteine to phenylalanine inclusive. The entry retains the CDR3 DNA only, 45 bases that are in frame from base 1. Remarks on this clone: The target of this receptor is not known. Base qualities are not recorded, but no much larger clone differs from it by a single base.

TCRbeta CDR3 regions were amplified from genomic DNA by means of the immunoSEQ Assay, a bias-controlled multiplex PCR. Per the source publication's procedure: Within the assay, amplification of reference gene primers was used to estimate how many nucleated cells each sample contained. To quantify the absolute abundance of each unique TCRbeta CDR3 rearrangement, sequence reads were collapsed and filtered. For each sample, productive Simpson clonality was calculated by taking the square root of Simpson's diversity index across productive rearrangements. The immuneACCESS repertoire file appears here via TCRdb, limited to in-frame rearrangements. These files lack a portion of the clones; in checked studies, under half of the deficit traces to unresolved V genes, and the cause of the others is not known. The V and J calls and the clone size are those of that table, but D and trimming were determined from the DNA. For this sample the table gives approximately 380,000 clones, of which 85% were detected only once. Roughly 3.9% of the sample goes to the ten largest clones.

The clonotype comes from a woman aged 18-35 years with acute or convalescent COVID-19. Rearrangement joined TRBV6-5 to TRBJ2-2, and TRBD1 matches 7 of the central bases. Sequenced: peripheral blood. The CDR3 protein sequence reads: CASSRGQVETGELFF. At the DNA level, the sequence is TGTGCCAGCAGCCGCGGACAGGTAGAAACCGGGGAGCTGTTTTTT.